Below are 22 T cell receptor beta chains sequenced from a single sample in a study of monozygotic twins with inflammatory bowel disease. Reanalyzing the 5' RACE reads, TCRdb keeps one entry per CDR3 protein, without DNA. The listing records approximately 160,000 distinct CDR3 sequences. The specimen sequenced was blood. Receptor source: a human donor with ulcerative colitis or Crohn's disease, or a healthy co-twin of an affected twin (not recorded which).

This chain links TRBV5-1 with TRBJ1-1. CDR1 and CDR2 (germline): SGHRS, YFSETQ. The CDR3 extends over 14 amino acids. CDR3 in amino acids: CASSLVVGTTEAFF. The variable domain in full, completed from reference TRBV5-1 and TRBJ1-1, reads KAGVTQTPRYLIKTRGQQVTLSCSPISGHRSVSWYQQTPGQGLQFLFEYFSETQRNKGNFPGRFSGRQFSNSRSEMNVSTLELGDSALYLCASSLVVGTTEAFFGQGTRLTVV.

The rearrangement joins TRBV20-1 to TRBJ1-5. The germline gives CDR1 DFQATT, CDR2 SNEGSKA (reference sequence). There are 20 residues in the CDR3. The CDR3 reads CSAGRGIIVDPTDSNQPQHF.

The chain employs TRBV5-1 and TRBJ1-4. Germline V gene lookup returns CDR1 SGHRS and CDR2 YFSETQ. The CDR3 covers 14 residues. CDR3 residues: CASSLAANREKLFF.

This chain uses TRBV11-2 with TRBJ1-2. The V gene's germline CDR1 is SGHAT and CDR2 FQNNGV. The CDR3 spans 13 residues. CDR3 residues: CASSLAPDYGYTF.

J is TRBJ2-1 and V is TRBV20-1; TCRdb's D call of TRBD2 is untestable without DNA. In germline, CDR1 is DFQATT, CDR2 SNEGSKA (reference sequence). The CDR3 loop spans 13 amino acids. CDR3 amino acids: CSARDGLENEQFF.

The J gene is TRBJ2-7, the V gene TRBV7-2. Germline CDR1 SGHTA, CDR2 FQGNSA. This CDR3 region has 12 residues. CDR3 residues: CASSLAGREQYF.

The chain couples TRBV13 to TRBJ2-3; with no DNA, the TCRdb D assignment of TRBD1 cannot be verified. Germline CDR1 and CDR2: PRHDT and FYEKMQ (reference sequence). The CDR3 runs to 14 residues. The CDR3 reads CASSRDRESDTQYF.

V usage is TRBV7-2 and J usage is TRBJ2-3. Germline V gene sequence: CDR1 SGHTA, CDR2 FQGNSA. The CDR3 loop spans 15 amino acids. This CDR3 is CASSSHPGSTDTQYF.

This chain uses TRBV5-6 with TRBJ1-2; TCRdb's assignment of TRBD1 cannot be checked, as there is no DNA. Germline CDR1 and CDR2: SGHDT and YYEEEE. CDR3 length: 13 residues. CDR3: CASSFQGSAGYTF.

The V and J genes are TRBV20-1 and TRBJ1-5. CDR3 length: 14 residues. CDR1 DFQATT and CDR2 SNEGSKA come from the germline V gene (reference sequence). The CDR3 region is CSATGPRRNQPQHF.

The rearrangement links TRBV7-6 to TRBJ2-7; TCRdb's D call of TRBD1 is untestable without DNA. This CDR3 comprises 20 residues. The germline CDR1 and CDR2 sequences are SGHVS and FNYEAQ. The chain's CDR3 is CASSLRPPLGQGTTLYEQYF.

The chain combines TRBV28 with TRBJ2-1; TCRdb's D call, TRBD2, is unchecked because there is no DNA. The CDR3 spans 15 residues. CDR1 MDHEN and CDR2 SYDVKM come from the germline V gene. CDR3 sequence: CASSLVLAGVNEQFF. Variable domain in full (rest from reference TRBV28 and TRBJ2-1): DVKVTQSSRYLVKRTGEKVFLECVQDMDHENMFWYRQDPGLGLRLIYFSYDVKMKEKGDIPEGYSVSREKKERFSLILESASTNQTSMYLCASSLVLAGVNEQFFGPGTRLTVL.

The rearrangement joins TRBV28 to TRBJ2-5. The CDR3 is 14 amino acids. The germline gives CDR1 MDHEN, CDR2 SYDVKM. The CDR3 loop reads CASSLWSNQETQYF.

The gene calls are TRBV29-1 and TRBJ2-5; absent DNA, TCRdb's TRBD1 call cannot be checked. This CDR3 is 13 amino acids long. Germline CDR1 is SQVTM and CDR2 is ANQGSEA. The chain's CDR3 is CSVDRDRGWTQYF.

CDR3 amino acids: CAISTGTGELFF. The V and J genes are TRBV10-3 and TRBJ2-2; the D gene TCRdb calls, TRBD1, cannot be checked with no DNA. The CDR3 sequence is 12 residues long. Germline lookup yields CDR1 ENHRY and CDR2 SYGVKD.

The rearrangement joins TRBV18 to TRBJ1-1; checking the TCRdb D call of TRBD1 is not possible without DNA. Germline loops: CDR1 KGHSH, CDR2 LQKENI. The length of the CDR3 is 16 residues. The CDR3 protein is CASSPAPTGVLGEAFF.

The chain couples TRBV7-9 to TRBJ2-4. This CDR3 is 12 amino acids long. The germline gives CDR1 SEHNR, CDR2 FQNEAQ (reference sequence). CDR3 sequence: CASSPDAFSQYF.

V is TRBV5-1 and J is TRBJ2-5. The CDR3 is made up of 15 amino acids. Germline values: CDR1 SGHRS, CDR2 YFSETQ. The CDR3: CASSNGVSKEETQYF.

The V call is TRBV2, the J call TRBJ1-2; TCRdb picks TRBD1, but there is no DNA to check that call. Germline values: CDR1 SNHLY, CDR2 FYNNEI. The CDR3 covers 12 residues. CDR3 in amino acids: CAIDRGGYGYTF.

The chain recombines TRBV2 with TRBJ1-5; as DNA is missing, the TRBD1 call by TCRdb cannot be tested. The CDR3 runs 15 residues. Looked up from germline, CDR1 is SNHLY and CDR2 is FYNNEI. Here the CDR3 reads CASSEARTYNQPQHF.

V usage is TRBV20-1 and J usage is TRBJ2-3. This CDR3 comprises 14 residues. Germline values: CDR1 DFQATT, CDR2 SNEGSKA (reference sequence). The CDR3 loop is CSARGLLLGDTQYF.

This chain links TRBV19 with TRBJ1-1. CDR1 LNHDA and CDR2 SQIVND come from the germline V gene (reference sequence). This CDR3 has 13 amino acids. The CDR3 reads CASSYNGNTEAFF.